This TCR beta chain originates from a study of cytomegalovirus exposure and HLA in healthy donors. Findings and limits, study-wide: There were 150 to 200 TCR beta chains listed as cytomegalovirus-associated. Researchers left out some V segments, among them TRBV6-2 and TRBV6-3, as indistinguishable. When presence/absence was analysed, sequencing depth was taken to be roughly uniform across donors.

Unrecorded immune exposure was likely among donors, who were nominally healthy when sampled. About this clone itself: Its antigen remains unknown.

Per the germline V gene, CDR1 is LNHDA and CDR2 is SQIVND (reference sequence). CDR3 length: 15 residues. The V end was cut by 5 bases, the J end by 4 bases, with 17 bases between. With 60 Vbeta and 13 Jbeta primers, the PCR was carried out. Profiling relied on immunoSEQ multiplex PCR, and the TCRdb table lists in-frame clones only, not all of them. This repertoire comprises just over 80,000 clones; its ten largest clones make up around 1.2%. The sequence derives from a woman between 25 and 40 years old in good health and CMV-seronegative. The chain couples TRBV19 to TRBJ1-2, with a weak D call TRBD1 (5 bases). Sequencing was done on a sample of PBMCs. CDR3 nucleotides: TGTGCCAGTAGTGTCGGGACTGGCCCGGCCTATGGCTACACCTTC. Translation: CASSVGTGPAYGYTF. Full variable domain (outside the CDR3, taken from reference TRBV19 and TRBJ1-2): DGGITQSPKYLFRKEGQNVTLSCEQNLNHDAMYWYRQDPGQGLRLIYYSQIVNDFQKGDIAEGYSVSREKKESFPLTVTSAQKNPTAFYLCASSVGTGPAYGYTFGSGTRLTVV.